A selection of T cell receptor beta chains follows, all from one sample in a study of blood T cell repertoires in COVID-19. Measured with immunoSEQ multiplex PCR; TCRdb has only the in-frame clones, and not every one. The top ten clones hold around 3.8% of a sample with over 120,000 clones, 80% of them seen once. The sample comprised peripheral blood. The receptors derive from a man between 70 and 80 years old who had recovered from COVID-19. The CDR3 runs from the conserved cysteine through the conserved F or W. Each record gives: J gene, V gene, D gene, clone size, CDR3 DNA, CDR3 protein. D genes are given only for firm matches. Size tells how often a clone was seen (once, few, many) or the class of an expanded clone, and some rows leave it out.

>TRBJ1-3|TRBV19|-|-
TGTGCCAACCCCGAAAGGCAGGGGGGAAACACCATATATTTT
CANPERQGGNTIYF
>TRBJ2-3|TRBV5-6|-|once
TGTGCCAGCAGCTTGGCCCCCGGGACATATATCACAGATACGCAGTATTTT
CASSLAPGTYITDTQYF
>TRBJ2-7|TRBV9|-|-
TGTGCCAGCAGCTTTTCCCCGGCGGGATCAGAAGAGCAGTACTTC
CASSFSPAGSEEQYF
>TRBJ2-2|TRBV6-2/TRBV6-3|TRBD2|-
TGTGCCAGCAGTTATCGCGGGAGATATCTCCCCGGGGAGCTGTTTTTT
CASSYRGRYLPGELFF
>TRBJ2-1|TRBV7-9|TRBD2|-
TGTGCCAGCACCCCAGCGGTAGCGGGGGGGTACAATGAGCAGTTCTTC
CASTPAVAGGYNEQFF
>TRBJ2-1|TRBV10-3|TRBD1|-
TGTGCCATCAGTGGGGACAGGGATGAAGCGCAGTTCTTC
CAISGDRDEAQFF
>TRBJ2-3|TRBV7-8|-|few
TGTGCCAGCAGCTTAGCCCGGAGGACAGATACGCAGTATTTT
CASSLARRTDTQYF
>TRBJ2-7|TRBV23-1|-|-
TGCGCCAGCAGTCATCTTCGAGCGGATCGTAGCTCCTACGAGCAGTACTTC
CASSHLRADRSSYEQYF
>TRBJ1-2|TRBV27|-|-
TGTGCCAGCAGTCCTGAGGGGGATGGCTACACCTTC
CASSPEGDGYTF
>TRBJ1-5|TRBV19|TRBD1|-
TGTGCCAGTGTGGACAGGGGTCAGCCCCAGCATTTT
CASVDRGQPQHF
>TRBJ1-5|TRBV12-5|-|-
TGTGCTAGTGGTTTGCGGGTTAACAATCAGCCCCAGCATTTT
CASGLRVNNQPQHF
>TRBJ1-5|TRBV7-9|-|many
TGTGCCAGCAGTCCCCTTGATCAGCCCCAGCATTTT
CASSPLDQPQHF
>TRBJ2-7|TRBV2|TRBD2|-
TGTGCCAGCAGTAGCGGGAGAGCCTACGAGCAGTACTTC
CASSSGRAYEQYF
>TRBJ2-7|TRBV3-1/TRBV3-2|-|-
TGTGCCAGCAGCCATTCGGGGCTAGCGCCCCACGAGCAGTACTTC
CASSHSGLAPHEQYF
>TRBJ2-7|TRBV6-5|-|-
TGTGCCAGCAGTCTGAGCGGGCGGATCTCCAACGAGCAGTACTTC
CASSLSGRISNEQYF